This TCR beta chain was documented in a study of PD-1 blockade in classical Hodgkin lymphoma. Study at large: On a schedule of every 2 weeks, patients received nivolumab 3 mg/kg intravenously. Regarding the study as a whole: Reports described newly diagnosed patients as having lower baseline TCR diversity than healthy donors.

TCRdb keeps only in-frame clones here, not all; method: immunoSEQ multiplex PCR. The sample carries 21,000 or so clones, 70% to 80% recorded once. This clone came up a few times. Its target is unknown. Each of the patients experienced relapse following autologous stem cell transplantation, and their brentuximab vedotin exposure differed. V lost 5 bases and J lost 8, with 12 bases in between. CDR1 and CDR2 from the germline V gene are LGHNA and YNFKEQ. The CDR3 totals 13 residues. The TCR comes from a human donor with classical Hodgkin lymphoma. This sequence joins TRBV4-2 and TRBJ1-4, with D perhaps matching TRBD1 (5 bases). This material consisted of peripheral blood mononuclear cells (PBMCs), taken at baseline. The CDR3, as DNA: TGTGCCAGCAGCAAGGGGACGGGGGAAAAACTGTTTTTT. Its translation: CASSKGTGEKLFF.